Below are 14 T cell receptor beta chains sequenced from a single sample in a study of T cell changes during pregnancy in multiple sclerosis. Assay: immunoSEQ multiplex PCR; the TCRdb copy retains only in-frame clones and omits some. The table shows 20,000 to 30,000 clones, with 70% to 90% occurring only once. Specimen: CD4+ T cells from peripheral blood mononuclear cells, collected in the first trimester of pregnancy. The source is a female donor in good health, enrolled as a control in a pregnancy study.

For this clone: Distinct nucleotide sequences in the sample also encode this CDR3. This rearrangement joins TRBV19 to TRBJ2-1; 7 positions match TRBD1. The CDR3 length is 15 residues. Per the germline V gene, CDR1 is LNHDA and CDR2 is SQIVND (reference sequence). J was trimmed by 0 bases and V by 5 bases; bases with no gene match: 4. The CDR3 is CASSADRSSYNEQFF. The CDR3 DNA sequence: TGTGCCAGTAGTGCGGACAGGAGCTCCTACAATGAGCAGTTCTTC.

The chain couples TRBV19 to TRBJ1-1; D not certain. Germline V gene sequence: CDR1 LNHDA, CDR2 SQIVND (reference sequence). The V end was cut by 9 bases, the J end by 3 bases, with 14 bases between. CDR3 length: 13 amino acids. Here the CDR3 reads CASAIFADTEAFF. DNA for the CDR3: TGTGCCAGCGCCATTTTCGCGGACACTGAAGCTTTCTTT.

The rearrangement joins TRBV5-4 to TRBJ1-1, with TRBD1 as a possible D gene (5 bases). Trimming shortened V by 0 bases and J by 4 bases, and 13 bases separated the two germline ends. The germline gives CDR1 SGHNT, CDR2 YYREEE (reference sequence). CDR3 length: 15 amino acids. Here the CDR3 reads CASSLDRGMGTEAFF. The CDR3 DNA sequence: TGTGCCAGCAGCTTGGATCGGGGGATGGGCACTGAAGCTTTCTTT.

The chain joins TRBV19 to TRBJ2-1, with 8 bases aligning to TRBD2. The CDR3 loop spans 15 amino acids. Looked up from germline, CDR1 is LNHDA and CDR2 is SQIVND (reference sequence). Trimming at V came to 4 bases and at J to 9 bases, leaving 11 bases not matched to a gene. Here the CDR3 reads CASSSLAGALGEQFF. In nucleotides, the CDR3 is TGTGCCAGTAGTAGTCTAGCGGGTGCCCTGGGTGAGCAGTTCTTC.

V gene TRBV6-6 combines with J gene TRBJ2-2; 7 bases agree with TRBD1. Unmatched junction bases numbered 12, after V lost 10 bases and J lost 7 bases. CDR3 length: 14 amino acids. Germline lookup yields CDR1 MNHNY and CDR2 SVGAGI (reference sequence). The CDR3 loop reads CATEDRYRDGELFF. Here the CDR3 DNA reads TGTGCCACCGAGGACAGGTACAGGGACGGGGAGCTGTTTTTT.

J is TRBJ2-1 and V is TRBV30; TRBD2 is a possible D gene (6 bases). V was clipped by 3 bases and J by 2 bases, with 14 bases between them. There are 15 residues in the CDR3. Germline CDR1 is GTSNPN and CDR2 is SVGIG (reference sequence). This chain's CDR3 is CAWRSGGAPYNEQFF. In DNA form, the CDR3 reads TGTGCCTGGAGGTCTGGAGGGGCTCCCTACAATGAGCAGTTCTTC. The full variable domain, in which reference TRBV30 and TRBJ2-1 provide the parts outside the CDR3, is SQTIHQWPATLVQPVGSPLSLECTVEGTSNPNLYWYRQAAGRGLQLLFYSVGIGQISSEVPQNLSASRPQDRQFILSSKKLLLSDSGFYLCAWRSGGAPYNEQFFGPGTRLTVL.

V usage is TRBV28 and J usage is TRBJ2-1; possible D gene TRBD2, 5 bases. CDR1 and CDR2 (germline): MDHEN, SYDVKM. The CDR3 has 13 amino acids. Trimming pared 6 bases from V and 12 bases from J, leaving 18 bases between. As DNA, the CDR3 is TGTGCCAGCAGACCGGGAAGAAAGTTGGGGCAGTTCTTC. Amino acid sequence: CASRPGRKLGQFF.

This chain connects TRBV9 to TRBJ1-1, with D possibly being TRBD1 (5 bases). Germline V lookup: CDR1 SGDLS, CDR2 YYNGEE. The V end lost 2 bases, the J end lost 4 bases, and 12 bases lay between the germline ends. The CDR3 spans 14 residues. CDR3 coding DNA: TGTGCCAGCAGCGTGCAGGGTGTGGGCACTGAAGCTTTCTTT. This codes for CASSVQGVGTEAFF.

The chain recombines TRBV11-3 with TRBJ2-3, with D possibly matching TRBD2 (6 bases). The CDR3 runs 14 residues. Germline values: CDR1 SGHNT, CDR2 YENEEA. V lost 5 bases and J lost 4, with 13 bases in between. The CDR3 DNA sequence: TGTGCCAGCAGCCGTGGAGGGCAGGCAGATACGCAGTATTTT. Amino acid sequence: CASSRGGQADTQYF. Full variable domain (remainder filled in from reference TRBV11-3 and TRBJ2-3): EAGVVQSPRYKIIEKKQPVAFWCNPISGHNTLYWYLQNLGQGPELLIRYENEEAVDDSQLPKDRFSAERLKGVDSTLKIQPAELGDSAVYLCASSRGGQADTQYFGPGTRLTVL.

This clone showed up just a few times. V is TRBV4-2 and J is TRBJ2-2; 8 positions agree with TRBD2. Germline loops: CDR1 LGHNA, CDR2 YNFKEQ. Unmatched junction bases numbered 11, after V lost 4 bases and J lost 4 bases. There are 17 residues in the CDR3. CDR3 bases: TGTGCCAGCAGCCCTTGGTCACTAGCGGAACGCACCGGGGAGCTGTTTTTT. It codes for CASSPWSLAERTGELFF.

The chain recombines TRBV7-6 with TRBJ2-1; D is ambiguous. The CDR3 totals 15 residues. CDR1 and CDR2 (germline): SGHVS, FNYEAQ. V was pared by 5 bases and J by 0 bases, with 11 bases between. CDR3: CASSVSPSSYNEQFF. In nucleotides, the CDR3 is TGTGCCAGCAGCGTATCCCCGAGCTCCTACAATGAGCAGTTCTTC.

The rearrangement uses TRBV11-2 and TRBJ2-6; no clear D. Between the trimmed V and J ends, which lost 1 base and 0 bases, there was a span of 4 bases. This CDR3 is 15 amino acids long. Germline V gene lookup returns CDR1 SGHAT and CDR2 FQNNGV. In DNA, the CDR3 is TGTGCCAGCAGCTTAGGTTACTCTGGGGCCAACGTCCTGACTTTC. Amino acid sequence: CASSLGYSGANVLTF.

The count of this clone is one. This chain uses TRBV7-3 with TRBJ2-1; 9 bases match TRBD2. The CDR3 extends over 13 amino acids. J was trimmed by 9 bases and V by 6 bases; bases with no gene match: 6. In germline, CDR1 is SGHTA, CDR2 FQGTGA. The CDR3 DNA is TGTGCCAGCAGTTGGACTAGCGTCGGTGAGCAGTTCTTC. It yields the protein CASSWTSVGEQFF.

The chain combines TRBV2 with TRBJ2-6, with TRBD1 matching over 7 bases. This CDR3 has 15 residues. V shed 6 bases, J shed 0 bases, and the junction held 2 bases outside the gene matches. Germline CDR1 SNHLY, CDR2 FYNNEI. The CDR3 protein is CASRTGNSGANVLTF. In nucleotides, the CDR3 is TGTGCCAGCAGGACAGGGAACTCTGGGGCCAACGTCCTGACTTTC.